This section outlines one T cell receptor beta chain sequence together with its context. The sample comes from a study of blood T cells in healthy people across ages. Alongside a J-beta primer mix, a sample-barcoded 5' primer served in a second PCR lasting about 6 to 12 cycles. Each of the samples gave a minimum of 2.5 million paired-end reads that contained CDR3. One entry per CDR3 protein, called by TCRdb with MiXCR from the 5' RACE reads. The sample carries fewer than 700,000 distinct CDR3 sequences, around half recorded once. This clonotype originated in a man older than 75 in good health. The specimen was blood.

CDR3 nucleotide sequence: TGCGCCAGCAGCTTGGATAGCCCAACCAGGGAGACCCAGTACTTC. Translated: CASSLDSPTRETQYF. The chain combines TRBV5-1 with TRBJ2-5; D unresolved. The V and J ends lost 0 bases and 5 bases respectively, with 14 bases between them. CDR1 SGHRS and CDR2 YFSETQ come from the germline V gene. This CDR3 comprises 15 residues.